The rows below give T cell receptor beta chains drawn from one sample of a study of cytomegalovirus exposure and HLA in healthy donors. TCRdb's copy holds only in-frame clones and misses some; the assay was immunoSEQ multiplex PCR. The repertoire has 250,000 or so clones, approximately 91% of them found once; the top ten carry roughly 1.6%. Sample: PBMCs. The origin of the receptors is a girl aged 2-10 years in good health and CMV-seronegative. Each CDR3 is given without its conserved first and last residue. Clone size appears in some rows only: once, few, many, or a class for an expanded clone.

TRBV27	NA	TRBJ1-5	ASSLWAGDSNQPQH
TRBV5-4	NA	TRBJ1-1	ASSPSAAEAF
TRBV29-1	NA	TRBJ2-2	SVAPGQNTGELF
TRBV6-1	NA	TRBJ1-3	ASRDGTYGNTIY
TRBV18	NA	TRBJ1-2	ASSPGQVSYGYT
TRBV27	once	TRBJ2-2	ASSFFPGSHTGELF
TRBV7-6	NA	TRBJ2-3	ASSLVLSDTQY
TRBV9	NA	TRBJ2-7	ASSPRRAPYEQY
TRBV27	NA	TRBJ1-5	ASSLSLNQPQH
TRBV30	NA	TRBJ2-7	AWSTGSGYEQY
TRBV5-8	NA	TRBJ2-7	ASSYRTGAEQY
TRBV10-2	NA	TRBJ2-1	ASSEGGLAGVYNEQF